One sample yielded the 7 T cell receptor beta chains listed below, sequenced in a study of T cell repertoires in cytomegalovirus infection. These TCRs' antigens remain unknown. TCRdb processed the reads anew with MiXCR; each CDR3 protein has one entry. Of 95,000 to 120,000 distinct CDR3 sequences detected, over 25% appear once; the ten largest clones hold around two fifths. The specimen comprised CD8+ T cells from cultured PBMCs, sampled from culture after CMV antigen stimulation. The origin of the receptors is a human donor in good health (CMV status not recorded). Some clones in this sample may be carry-over from other donors' samples.

The chain recombines TRBV9 with TRBJ1-1; the D gene is possibly TRBD1 (5 bases). The germline V gene has CDR1 SGDLS and CDR2 YYNGEE. The CDR3 runs to 15 residues. V lost 3 bases to trimming and J lost 0 bases, with 12 bases between them. CDR3 DNA: TGTGCCAGCAGCGCGCGACAGCATTTGAACACTGAAGCTTTCTTT. This sequence encodes CASSARQHLNTEAFF.

The gene calls are TRBV5-6 and TRBJ2-1, with 13 bases identical to TRBD2. The ends lost 0 bases at V and 8 bases at J; junction bases unmatched: 5. This CDR3 has 16 amino acids. Germline CDR1 and CDR2: SGHDT and YYEEEE. CDR3 residues: CASSLGLAGGGDEQFF. In DNA form, the CDR3 reads TGTGCCAGCAGCTTGGGACTAGCGGGGGGAGGGGATGAGCAGTTCTTC.

In DNA, the CDR3 is TGTGCCAGCAGTTACCACGTAGCGGGTCCGGGGGTATATGAGCAGTTCTTC. Residues: CASSYHVAGPGVYEQFF. This chain links TRBV28 with TRBJ2-1; 7 bases are shared with TRBD2. J gave up 8 bases and V 4 bases, and 17 bases lay outside the gene matches. The CDR3 consists of 17 residues. The germline gives CDR1 MDHEN, CDR2 SYDVKM.

The chain joins TRBV27 to TRBJ1-1; maybe TRBD1 (5 bases). V gave up 6 bases and J gave up 1 base, with 12 bases separating them. Per germline, CDR1 MNHEY and CDR2 SMNVEV (reference sequence). The CDR3 contains 14 residues. Here the CDR3 reads CASRPAGWNTEAFF. The CDR3 nucleotides are TGTGCCAGCAGGCCTGCAGGGTGGAACACTGAAGCTTTCTTT.

This clonotype has more than one count but fewer than ten. The rearrangement links TRBV7-9 to TRBJ2-1; 10 bases line up with TRBD1. V dropped 5 bases and J dropped 3; count of bases not matched to a gene: 7. The CDR3 totals 16 residues. Germline V gene lookup returns CDR1 SEHNR and CDR2 FQNEAQ (reference sequence). The CDR3 loop reads CASSPHRTGGYNEQFF. The CDR3 DNA reads as TGTGCCAGCAGCCCCCACCGGACAGGGGGCTACAATGAGCAGTTCTTC.

This chain uses TRBV14 with TRBJ1-4; the D gene is possibly TRBD1 (5 bases). Germline V lookup: CDR1 SGHDN, CDR2 FVKESK. The length of the CDR3 is 16 residues. V lost 1 base and J 8 bases, leaving 17 bases between the germline ends. The CDR3 region has the DNA TGTGCCAGCAGCCAAGGGGCTACAGGTGGGCGGGAAAAACTGTTTTTT. Amino acid sequence: CASSQGATGGREKLFF.

This clonotype showed up just a few times. The chain's CDR3 is CASSILATGHTEAFF. CDR3 DNA sequence: TGTGCCAGTAGTATTCTCGCAACAGGGCACACTGAAGCTTTCTTT. The chain carries TRBV19 and TRBJ1-1; D is possibly TRBD1 (6 bases). The CDR3 runs to 15 residues. CDR1 is LNHDA and CDR2 is SQIVND in the germline V gene (reference sequence). With 3 bases removed from V and 3 bases from J, the gap between germline ends came to 14 bases. Full variable domain (missing parts from reference TRBV19 and TRBJ1-1): DGGITQSPKYLFRKEGQNVTLSCEQNLNHDAMYWYRQDPGQGLRLIYYSQIVNDFQKGDIAEGYSVSREKKESFPLTVTSAQKNPTAFYLCASSILATGHTEAFFGQGTRLTVV.